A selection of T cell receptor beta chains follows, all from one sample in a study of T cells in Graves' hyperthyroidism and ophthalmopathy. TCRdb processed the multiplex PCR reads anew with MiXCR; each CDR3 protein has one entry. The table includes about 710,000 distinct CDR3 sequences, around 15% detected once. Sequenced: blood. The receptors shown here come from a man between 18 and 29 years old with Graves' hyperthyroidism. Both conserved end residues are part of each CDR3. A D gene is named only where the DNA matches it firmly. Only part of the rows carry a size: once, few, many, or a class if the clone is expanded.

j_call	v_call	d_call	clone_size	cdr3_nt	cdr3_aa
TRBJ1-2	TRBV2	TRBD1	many	TGTGCCAGCAGTTTCCTGGGACAGGCTTTTGGCTACACCTTC	CASSFLGQAFGYTF
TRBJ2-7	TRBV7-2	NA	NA	TGTGCCAGCAGCTCGGCGTCCCGGACCTACGAGCAGTACTTC	CASSSASRTYEQYF
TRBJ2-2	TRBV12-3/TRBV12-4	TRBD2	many	TGTGCCAGCAGTTTACCGGCTAGCGGCACCGGGGAGCTGTTTTTT	CASSLPASGTGELFF
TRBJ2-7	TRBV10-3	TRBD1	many	TGTGCCACACTAAAACAGGGGGCTTTCAACGAGCAGTACTTC	CATLKQGAFNEQYF
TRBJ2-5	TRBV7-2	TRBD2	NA	TGTGCCAGCAGCTTAGACGGTGGCCTAGCGGGAGGGAGTGGGCGAGAGACCCAGTACTTC	CASSLDGGLAGGSGRETQYF
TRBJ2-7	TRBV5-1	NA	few	TGCGCCAGCAGCTTGGAGTCAGGAGGGCGGCGAGGGGGCTACGAGCAGTACTTC	CASSLESGGRRGGYEQYF
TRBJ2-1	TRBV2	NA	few	TGTGCCAGCAGTGAATTGACAGGAAACAATGAGCAGTTCTTC	CASSELTGNNEQFF
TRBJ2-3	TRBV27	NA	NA	TGTGCCAGCACGCCTTGGGGCTACACAGACACAGATACGCAGTATTTT	CASTPWGYTDTDTQYF
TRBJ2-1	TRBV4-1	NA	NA	TGCGCCAGCAGCCAAGGGCTGGTCTTCAATGAGCAGTTCTTC	CASSQGLVFNEQFF
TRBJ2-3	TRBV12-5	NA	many	TGTGCTAGTGGGTCCGGGACCGGCGGCACGCAGTATTTT	CASGSGTGGTQYF
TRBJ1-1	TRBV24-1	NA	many	TGTGCCACCAGTGACGGGGTGAACACTGAAGCTTTCTTT	CATSDGVNTEAFF
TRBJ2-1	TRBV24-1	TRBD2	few	TGTGCCACCAGTGACCCTCATAGGGGTAGCGGGAGTAAAAGCTCCTACAATGAGCAGTTCTTC	CATSDPHRGSGSKSSYNEQFF
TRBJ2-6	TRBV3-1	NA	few	TGTGCCAGCAGCCAAGGTAACAGCTTCCTCAGGAGCTCTGGGGCCAACGTCCTGACTTTC	CASSQGNSFLRSSGANVLTF
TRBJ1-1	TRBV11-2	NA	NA	TGTGCCAGCAGCGACGGCTACACTGAAGCTTTCTTT	CASSDGYTEAFF
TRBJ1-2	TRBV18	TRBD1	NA	TGTGCCAGCTCACCAGGAGGACAGGTCTATTATAGCTACACCTTC	CASSPGGQVYYSYTF
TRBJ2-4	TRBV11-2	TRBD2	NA	TGTGCCAGCAGCTTAAGAAGAACTAGCGAGGGCAAAAACATTCAGTACTTC	CASSLRRTSEGKNIQYF
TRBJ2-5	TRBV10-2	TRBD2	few	TGCGCCGCCCTAGCGGGAGGGCCGAGAGAGACCCAGTACTTC	CAALAGGPRETQYF
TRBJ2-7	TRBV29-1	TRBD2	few	TGCAGCGTTCGTGCCGGGGGGAGGTTCTCCTACGAGCAGTACTTC	CSVRAGGRFSYEQYF
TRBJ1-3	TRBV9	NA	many	TGTGCCAGCAGCGCCCCCGGCTCTGGAAACACCATATATTTT	CASSAPGSGNTIYF
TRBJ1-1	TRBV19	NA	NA	TGTGCCAGTAGTATCTCCCGACAGTACACTGAAGCTTTCTTT	CASSISRQYTEAFF
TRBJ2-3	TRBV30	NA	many	TGTGCCTGGAGCTTTTCCCGGTTGTACGGCGGGCTTAGCACAGATACGCAGTATTTT	CAWSFSRLYGGLSTDTQYF
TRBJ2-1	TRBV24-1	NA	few	TGTGCCACCAGTGATGAAGCGTCGAGGGATGAGCAGTTCTTC	CATSDEASRDEQFF
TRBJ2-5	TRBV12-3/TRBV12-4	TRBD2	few	TGTGCCAGCAGTTTAACAACGGGACTAGCGGGAGGGGAGACCCAGTACTTC	CASSLTTGLAGGETQYF
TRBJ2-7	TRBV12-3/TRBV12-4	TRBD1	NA	TGTGCCAGCAGTCCACACTCCGGGACAGGGATCCACGAGCAGTGCTTC	CASSPHSGTGIHEQCF
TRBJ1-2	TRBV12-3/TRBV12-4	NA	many	TGTGCCAGCAGTCTGCAGGGAACGGCTTATGGCTACACCTTC	CASSLQGTAYGYTF
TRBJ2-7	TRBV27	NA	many	TGTGCCAGCAGCTACTTCGCGGGAAAGGCCTACGAGCAGTACTTC	CASSYFAGKAYEQYF
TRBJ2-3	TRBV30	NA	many	TGTGCCCCCGGTAGCCTTCGCACAGATACGCAGTATTTT	CAPGSLRTDTQYF
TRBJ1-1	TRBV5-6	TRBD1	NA	TGTGCCAGCAGCTTGGTAATCTGGCCGCAGGGGGCCCACACTGAAGCTTTCTTT	CASSLVIWPQGAHTEAFF
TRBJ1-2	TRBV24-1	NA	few	TGTGCCACCAGTGATTTGAGACGGAGCTATGGCTACACCTTC	CATSDLRRSYGYTF
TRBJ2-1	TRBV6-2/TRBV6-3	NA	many	TGTGCCAGCAGCATCCGAACGGCCGATGAGCAGTTCTTC	CASSIRTADEQFF
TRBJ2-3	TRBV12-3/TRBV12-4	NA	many	TGTGCCAGCAGGCTAGCCGACCACGCGGATACGCAGTATTTT	CASRLADHADTQYF
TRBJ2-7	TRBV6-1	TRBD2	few	TGTGCCAGCAGGAGAGCGGGAGAGAAATACGAGCAGTACTTC	CASRRAGEKYEQYF
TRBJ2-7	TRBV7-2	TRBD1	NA	TGTGCCAGCAGCCCTCTGGGACAGCCTGTCGACGAGCAGTACTTC	CASSPLGQPVDEQYF
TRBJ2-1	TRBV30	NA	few	TGTGCCTGGAGTTCAGACCCACGAAATGAGCAGTTCTTC	CAWSSDPRNEQFF